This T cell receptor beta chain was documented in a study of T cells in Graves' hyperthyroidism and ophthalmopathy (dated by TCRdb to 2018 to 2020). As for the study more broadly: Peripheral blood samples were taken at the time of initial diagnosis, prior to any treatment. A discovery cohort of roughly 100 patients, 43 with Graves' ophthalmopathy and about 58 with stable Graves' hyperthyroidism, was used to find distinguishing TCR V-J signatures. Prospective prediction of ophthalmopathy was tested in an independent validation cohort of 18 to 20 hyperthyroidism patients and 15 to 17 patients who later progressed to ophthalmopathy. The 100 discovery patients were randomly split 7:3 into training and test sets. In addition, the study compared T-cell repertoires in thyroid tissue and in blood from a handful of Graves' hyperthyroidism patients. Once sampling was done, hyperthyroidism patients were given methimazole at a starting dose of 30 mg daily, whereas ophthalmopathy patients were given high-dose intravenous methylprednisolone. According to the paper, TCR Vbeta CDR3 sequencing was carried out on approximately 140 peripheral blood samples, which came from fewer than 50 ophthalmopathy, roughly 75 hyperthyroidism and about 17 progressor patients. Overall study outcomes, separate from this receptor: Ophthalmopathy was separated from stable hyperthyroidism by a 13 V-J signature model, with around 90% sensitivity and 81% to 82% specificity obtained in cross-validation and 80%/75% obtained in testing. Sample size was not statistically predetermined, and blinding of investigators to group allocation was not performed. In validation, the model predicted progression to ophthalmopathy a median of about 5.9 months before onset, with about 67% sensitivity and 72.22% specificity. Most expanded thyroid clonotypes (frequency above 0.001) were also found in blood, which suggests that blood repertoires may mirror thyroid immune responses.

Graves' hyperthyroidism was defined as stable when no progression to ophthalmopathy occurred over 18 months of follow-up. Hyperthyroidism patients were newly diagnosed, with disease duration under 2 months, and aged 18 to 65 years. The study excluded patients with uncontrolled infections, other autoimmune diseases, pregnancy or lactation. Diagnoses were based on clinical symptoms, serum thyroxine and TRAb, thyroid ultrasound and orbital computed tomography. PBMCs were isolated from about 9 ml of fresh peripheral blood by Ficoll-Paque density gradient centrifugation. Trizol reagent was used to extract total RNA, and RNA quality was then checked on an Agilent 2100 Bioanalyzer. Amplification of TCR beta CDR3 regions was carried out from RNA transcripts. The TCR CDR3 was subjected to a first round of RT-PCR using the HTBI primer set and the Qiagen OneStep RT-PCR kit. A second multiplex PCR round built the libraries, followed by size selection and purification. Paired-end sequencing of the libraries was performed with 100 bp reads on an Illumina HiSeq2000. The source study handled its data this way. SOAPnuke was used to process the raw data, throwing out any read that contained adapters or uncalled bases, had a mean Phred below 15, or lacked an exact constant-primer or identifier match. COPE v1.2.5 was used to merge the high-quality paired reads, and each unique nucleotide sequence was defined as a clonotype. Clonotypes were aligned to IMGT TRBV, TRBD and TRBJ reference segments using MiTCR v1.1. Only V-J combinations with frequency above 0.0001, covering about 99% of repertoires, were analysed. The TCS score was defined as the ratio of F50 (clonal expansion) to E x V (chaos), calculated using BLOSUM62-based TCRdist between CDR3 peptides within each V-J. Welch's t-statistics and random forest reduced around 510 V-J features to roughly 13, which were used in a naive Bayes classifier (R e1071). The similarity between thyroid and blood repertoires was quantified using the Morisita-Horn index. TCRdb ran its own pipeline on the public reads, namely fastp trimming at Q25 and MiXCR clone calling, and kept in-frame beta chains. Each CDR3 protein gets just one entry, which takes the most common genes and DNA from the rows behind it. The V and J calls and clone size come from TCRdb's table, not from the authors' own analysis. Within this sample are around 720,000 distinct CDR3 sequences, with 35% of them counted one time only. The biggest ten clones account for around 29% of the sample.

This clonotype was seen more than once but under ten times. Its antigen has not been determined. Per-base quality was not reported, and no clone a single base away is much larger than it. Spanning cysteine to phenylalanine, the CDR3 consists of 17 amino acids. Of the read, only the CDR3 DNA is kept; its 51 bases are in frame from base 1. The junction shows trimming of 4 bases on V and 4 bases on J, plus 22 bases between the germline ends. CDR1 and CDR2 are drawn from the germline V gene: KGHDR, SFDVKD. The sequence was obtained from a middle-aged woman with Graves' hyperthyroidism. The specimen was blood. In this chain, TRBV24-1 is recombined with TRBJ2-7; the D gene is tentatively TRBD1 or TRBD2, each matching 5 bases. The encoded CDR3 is CATSDVPGAGNRYEQYF. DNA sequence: TGTGCCACCAGTGACGTTCCCGGGGCAGGGAATAGGTACGAGCAGTACTTC.